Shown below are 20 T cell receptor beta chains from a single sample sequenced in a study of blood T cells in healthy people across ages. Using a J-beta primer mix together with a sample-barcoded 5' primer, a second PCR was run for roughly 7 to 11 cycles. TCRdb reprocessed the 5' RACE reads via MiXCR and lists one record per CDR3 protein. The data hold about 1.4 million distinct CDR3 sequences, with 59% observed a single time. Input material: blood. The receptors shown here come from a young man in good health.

This CDR3 reads CASSSGGAYGYTF. DNA of the CDR3: TGTGCCAGCAGTTCCGGGGGAGCCTATGGCTACACCTTC. The chain recombines TRBV27 with TRBJ1-2; perhaps TRBD1 as D (5 bases). V shed 4 bases and J shed 4 bases, with 10 bases lying between them. Germline assignment: CDR1 MNHEY and CDR2 SMNVEV (reference sequence). The CDR3 consists of 13 residues.

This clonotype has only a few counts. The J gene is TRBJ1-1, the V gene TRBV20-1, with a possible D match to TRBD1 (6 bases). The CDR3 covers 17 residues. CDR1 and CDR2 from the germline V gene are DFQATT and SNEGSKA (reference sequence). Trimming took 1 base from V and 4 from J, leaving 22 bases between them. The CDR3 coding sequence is TGCAGTGCTAGAGGGCCCGGGGGGGCCCTAGGTGCCACTGAAGCTTTCTTT. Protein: CSARGPGGALGATEAFF.

The CDR3 DNA sequence: TGTGCCAGCAGTTTTAAGGGGGCCCACAATGAGCAGTTCTTC. Its translation: CASSFKGAHNEQFF. J is TRBJ2-1 and V is TRBV27; 7 nucleotides match TRBD1. The junction had 4 bases not matched to a gene; V was cut back by 3 bases and J by 5 bases. Germline V gives CDR1 MNHEY, CDR2 SMNVEV (reference sequence). There are 14 residues in the CDR3.

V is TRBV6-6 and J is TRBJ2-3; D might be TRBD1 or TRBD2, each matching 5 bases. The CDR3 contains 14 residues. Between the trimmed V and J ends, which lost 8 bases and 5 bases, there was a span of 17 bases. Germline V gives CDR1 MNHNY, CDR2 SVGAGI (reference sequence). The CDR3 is CASDSRVRGDTQYF. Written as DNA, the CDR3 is TGTGCCAGCGACTCTCGCGTGAGGGGAGATACGCAGTATTTT.

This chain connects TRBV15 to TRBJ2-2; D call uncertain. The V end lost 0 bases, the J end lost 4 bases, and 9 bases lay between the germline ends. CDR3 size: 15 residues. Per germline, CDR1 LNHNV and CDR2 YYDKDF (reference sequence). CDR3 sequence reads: CATSRERAVTGELFF. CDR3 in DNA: TGTGCCACCAGCAGAGAAAGGGCGGTCACCGGGGAGCTGTTTTTT.

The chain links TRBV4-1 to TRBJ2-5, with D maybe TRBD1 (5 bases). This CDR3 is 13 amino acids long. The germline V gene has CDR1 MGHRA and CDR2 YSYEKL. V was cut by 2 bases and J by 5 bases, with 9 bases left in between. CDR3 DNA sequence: TGCGCCAGCAGCCAAAGGGGTAGGGAGACCCAGTACTTC. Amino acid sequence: CASSQRGRETQYF.

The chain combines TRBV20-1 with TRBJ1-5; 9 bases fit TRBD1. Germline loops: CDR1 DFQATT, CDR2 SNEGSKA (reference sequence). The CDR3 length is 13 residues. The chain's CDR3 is CSALQGAGQPQHF. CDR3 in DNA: TGCAGCGCACTACAGGGGGCTGGGCAGCCCCAGCATTTT.

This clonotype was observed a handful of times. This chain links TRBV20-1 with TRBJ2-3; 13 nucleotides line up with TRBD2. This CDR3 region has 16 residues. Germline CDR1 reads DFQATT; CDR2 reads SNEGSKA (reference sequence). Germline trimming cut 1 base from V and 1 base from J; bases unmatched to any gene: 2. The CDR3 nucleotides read TGCAGTGCTAGAGGACTAGCGGGGGGTCGCACAGATACGCAGTATTTT. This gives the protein CSARGLAGGRTDTQYF.

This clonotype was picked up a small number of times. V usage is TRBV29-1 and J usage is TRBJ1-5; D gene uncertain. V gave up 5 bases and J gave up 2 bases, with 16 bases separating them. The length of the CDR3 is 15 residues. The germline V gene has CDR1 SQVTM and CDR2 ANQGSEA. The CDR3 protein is CSVLDGPAGNQPQHF. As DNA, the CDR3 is TGCAGCGTTTTAGACGGGCCAGCCGGCAATCAGCCCCAGCATTTT.

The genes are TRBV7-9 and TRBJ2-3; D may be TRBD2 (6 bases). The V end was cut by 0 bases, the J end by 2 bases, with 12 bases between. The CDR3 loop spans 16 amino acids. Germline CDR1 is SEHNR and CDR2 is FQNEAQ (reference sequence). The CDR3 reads CASSLADGTYTDTQYF. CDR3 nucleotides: TGTGCCAGCAGCTTAGCAGACGGGACTTACACAGATACGCAGTATTTT.

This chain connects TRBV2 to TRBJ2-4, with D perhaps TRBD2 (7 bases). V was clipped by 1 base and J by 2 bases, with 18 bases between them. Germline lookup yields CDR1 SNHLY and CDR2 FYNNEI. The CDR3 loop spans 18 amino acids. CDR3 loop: CASSEGGNRGATKNIQYF. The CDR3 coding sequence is TGTGCCAGCAGTGAAGGGGGAAACCGGGGGGCCACCAAAAACATTCAGTACTTC.

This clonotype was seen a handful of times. The CDR3 sequence: CSTRLEDTQYF. The DNA of the CDR3 is TGCAGCACTAGACTAGAGGATACGCAGTATTTT. The chain uses TRBV29-1 and TRBJ2-3; TRBD2 is a possible D gene (6 bases). Germline V gene data show CDR1 as SQVTM and CDR2 as ANQGSEA. The CDR3 has 11 amino acids. V was trimmed by 8 bases and J by 6 bases, leaving 12 bases between them.

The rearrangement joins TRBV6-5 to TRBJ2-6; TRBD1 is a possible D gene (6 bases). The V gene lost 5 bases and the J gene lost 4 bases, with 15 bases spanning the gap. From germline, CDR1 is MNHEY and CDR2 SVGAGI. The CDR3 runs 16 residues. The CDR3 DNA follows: TGTGCCAGCAGTAACACAGGGAGTAGCGGGGCCAACGTCCTGACTTTC. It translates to CASSNTGSSGANVLTF.

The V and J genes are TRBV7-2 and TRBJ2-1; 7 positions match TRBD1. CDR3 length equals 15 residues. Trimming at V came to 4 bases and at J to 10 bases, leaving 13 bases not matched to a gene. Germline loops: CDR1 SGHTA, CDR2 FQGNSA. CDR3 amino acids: CASSSRQGWVGEQFF. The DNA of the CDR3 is TGTGCCAGCAGCTCTCGACAGGGTTGGGTGGGGGAGCAGTTCTTC.

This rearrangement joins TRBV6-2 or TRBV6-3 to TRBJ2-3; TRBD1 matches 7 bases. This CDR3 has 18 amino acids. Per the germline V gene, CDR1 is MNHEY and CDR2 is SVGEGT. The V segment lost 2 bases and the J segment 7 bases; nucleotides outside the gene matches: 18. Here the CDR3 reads CASSYLKGGLAVENTQYF. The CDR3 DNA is TGTGCCAGCAGTTACCTAAAAGGGGGCCTAGCTGTCGAGAATACGCAGTATTTT.

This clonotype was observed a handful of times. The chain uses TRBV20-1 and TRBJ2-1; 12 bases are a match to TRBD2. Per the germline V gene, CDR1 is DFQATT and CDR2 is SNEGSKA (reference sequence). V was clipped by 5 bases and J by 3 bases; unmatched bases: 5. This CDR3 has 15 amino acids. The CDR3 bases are TGCAGTGCTCCTAGGACTAGCGGGAACTACAATGAGCAGTTCTTC. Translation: CSAPRTSGNYNEQFF.

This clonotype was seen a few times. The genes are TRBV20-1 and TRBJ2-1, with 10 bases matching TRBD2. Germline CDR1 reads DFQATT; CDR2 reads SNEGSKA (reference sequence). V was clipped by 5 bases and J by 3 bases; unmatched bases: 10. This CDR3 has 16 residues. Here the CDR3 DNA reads TGCAGTGCTGAGCGGGAGGGGGAGGTGTACTACAATGAGCAGTTCTTC. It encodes CSAEREGEVYYNEQFF.

The CDR3 region is CASSPSKGVTDTQYF. The CDR3 DNA is TGTGCCAGCAGTCCCTCAAAGGGTGTAACAGATACGCAGTATTTT. The chain has TRBV12-3 or TRBV12-4 and TRBJ2-3; D is ambiguous. The V end lost 5 bases, the J end lost 3 bases, and 15 bases lay between the germline ends. The length of the CDR3 is 15 residues.

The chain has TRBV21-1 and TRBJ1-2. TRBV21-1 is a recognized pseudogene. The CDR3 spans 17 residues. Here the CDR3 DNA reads TGTGCCAGCAGCCCCCCCCGCAGACTCCCCAGAGGGAATGGCTACACCTTC. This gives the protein CASSPPRRLPRGNGYTF.

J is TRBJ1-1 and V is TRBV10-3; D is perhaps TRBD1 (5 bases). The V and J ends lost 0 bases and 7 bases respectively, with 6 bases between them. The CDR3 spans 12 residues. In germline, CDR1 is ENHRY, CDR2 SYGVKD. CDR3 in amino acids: CAISESQGEAFF. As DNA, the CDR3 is TGTGCCATCAGTGAGTCGCAGGGTGAAGCTTTCTTT.